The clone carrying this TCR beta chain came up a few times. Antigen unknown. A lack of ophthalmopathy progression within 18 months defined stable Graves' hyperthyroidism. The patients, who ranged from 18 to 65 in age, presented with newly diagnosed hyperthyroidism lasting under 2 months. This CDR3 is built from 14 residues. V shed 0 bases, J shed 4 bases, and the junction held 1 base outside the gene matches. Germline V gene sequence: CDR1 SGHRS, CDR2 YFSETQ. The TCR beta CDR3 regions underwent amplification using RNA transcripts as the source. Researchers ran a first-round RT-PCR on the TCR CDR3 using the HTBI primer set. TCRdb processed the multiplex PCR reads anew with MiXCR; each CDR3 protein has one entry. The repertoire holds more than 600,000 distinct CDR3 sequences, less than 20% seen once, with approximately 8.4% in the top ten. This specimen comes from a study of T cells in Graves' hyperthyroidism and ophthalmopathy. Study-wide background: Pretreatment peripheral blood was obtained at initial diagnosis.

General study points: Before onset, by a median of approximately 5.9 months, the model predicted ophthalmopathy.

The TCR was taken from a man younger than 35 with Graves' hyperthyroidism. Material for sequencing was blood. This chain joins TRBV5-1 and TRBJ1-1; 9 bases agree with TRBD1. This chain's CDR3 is CASSLAGQGTEAFF. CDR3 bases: TGCGCCAGCAGCTTGGCGGGACAGGGCACTGAAGCTTTCTTT.